This T cell receptor (beta chain) was recorded in a study of metastatic and nonmetastatic thyroid tumors. Study conclusions and caveats: A significant increase in TCR beta diversity was reportedly seen in malignant thyroid tumors relative to benign nodules, in blood and tumor.

This clone was counted ten times or more. Its antigen is currently unknown. The junction departs from the called germline gene at one end, perhaps through a read error. Thyroid surgery took place with no prior treatment in any patient. As originally analysed: Built for papillary thyroid cancer, a distant-metastasis classifier drew on CDR3 differences across clinicopathological groups. TCRdb re-processed the PCR reads through MiXCR. The V and J calls shown here were made by TCRdb, not taken from the authors' results. The sample has tens of thousands of clones; approximately 20% are singletons. This CDR3 comprises 13 residues. Per germline, CDR1 SGHTA and CDR2 FQGNSA.

This sequence originates from a female donor with papillary thyroid cancer or a benign thyroid nodule (not recorded which). Some clones in this sample may be carry-over from other donors' samples. Sequencing was done on a sample of adjacent normal tissue. The V call is TRBV7-2, the J call TRBJ1-5; TRBD1 matches at 8 bases. CDR3 in DNA: TGTGCCAGCAGCTTTGACAGGGGAAGTGAGTGGTTTTTT. Encoded protein: CASSFDRGSEWFF.